Following are 17 T cell receptor beta chains from one sample sequenced in a study of cytomegalovirus exposure and HLA in healthy donors. 13 Jbeta primers and 60 Vbeta primers were used for the PCR. Some clones are missing from TCRdb's copy, which holds only in-frame ones; the method was immunoSEQ multiplex PCR. The sample shows about 170,000 clones, 85% of them seen only once. The sequenced sample was PBMCs. These TCRs come from a boy aged 2 to 10 in good health and CMV-seronegative.

This clone was seen once. The CDR3 reads CASSYSRDGNTIYF. The CDR3 DNA is TGTGCCAGCAGTTACTCACGGGATGGAAACACCATATATTTT. The chain carries TRBV6-5 and TRBJ1-3; D is undetermined. The CDR3 totals 14 residues. Trimming shortened V by 0 bases and J by 3 bases, and 6 bases separated the two germline ends. Germline CDR1 reads MNHEY; CDR2 reads SVGAGI.

This chain links TRBV29-1 with TRBJ2-1; 7 bases match TRBD2. Germline CDR1 SQVTM, CDR2 ANQGSEA. This CDR3 is built from 13 residues. Trimming removed 6 bases from V and 9 bases from J; junction bases left unmatched: 11. CDR3 nucleotides: TGCAGCGTGGACTTTGGACTAGTCGGTGAGCAGTTCTTC. Translation gives CSVDFGLVGEQFF.

This chain joins TRBV6-5 and TRBJ1-4; 9 nucleotides match TRBD1. Germline CDR1 reads MNHEY; CDR2 reads SVGAGI. This CDR3 is built from 14 residues. After removal of 5 bases from V and 8 bases from J, the junction contained 6 bases not matched to a gene. CDR3 in DNA: TGTGCCAGCAGTCCACAGGGGGCGGAGGAAAAACTGTTTTTT. As protein: CASSPQGAEEKLFF.

The chain employs TRBV15 and TRBJ2-6, with TRBD1 as a possible D gene (6 bases). In germline, CDR1 is LNHNV, CDR2 YYDKDF (reference sequence). With 1 base removed from V and 2 bases from J, the gap between germline ends came to 6 bases. This CDR3 region has 15 residues. The CDR3 DNA follows: TGTGCCACCAGCAGAGGGACAGCTGGGGCCAACGTCCTGACTTTC. Translation gives CATSRGTAGANVLTF.

As to this clone: An end of the junction does not agree with germline; a read error may underlie this. CDR3 protein: CSSSFQTGSYNEQFF. The CDR3, as DNA: TGTTCCAGCAGCTTTCAAACCGGGAGCTACAATGAGCAGTTCTTC. The gene calls are TRBV7-9 and TRBJ2-1, with TRBD2 as a possible D gene (6 bases). The germline gives CDR1 SEHNR, CDR2 FQNEAQ (reference sequence). CDR3 length: 15 amino acids.

The J gene is TRBJ2-1, the V gene TRBV6-6; possibly TRBD1 for D (6 bases). The CDR3 has 16 residues. Germline values: CDR1 MNHNY, CDR2 SVGAGI (reference sequence). Trimming removed 0 bases at V and 4 bases at J, with 13 bases between. This chain's CDR3 is CASSYSQYRGYNEQFF. The CDR3 region has the DNA TGTGCCAGCAGTTACTCGCAGTATAGGGGGTACAATGAGCAGTTCTTC.

The chain joins TRBV5-1 to TRBJ1-2, with D hard to call. The V gene lost 4 bases and the J gene lost 4 bases, with 20 bases spanning the gap. Germline V lookup: CDR1 SGHRS, CDR2 YFSETQ. CDR3 size: 16 residues. The CDR3 spells CASSPSNRLMGYGYTF. CDR3 nucleotide sequence: TGCGCCAGCAGCCCTTCGAACCGACTGATGGGCTATGGCTACACCTTC.

The chain recombines TRBV19 with TRBJ2-7; TRBD2 matches 8 bases. With V trimmed by 4 bases and J by 7 bases, 12 bases remained unmatched. Germline assignment: CDR1 LNHDA and CDR2 SQIVND (reference sequence). CDR3 length: 15 amino acids. The CDR3 DNA reads TGTGCCAGTAGTAAGTCGGGAGGGCCCCTCGAGGAGCAGTACTTC. It translates to CASSKSGGPLEEQYF.

The gene calls are TRBV15 and TRBJ1-5; D is uncertain. The germline V gene has CDR1 LNHNV and CDR2 YYDKDF (reference sequence). V gave up 0 bases and J gave up 10 bases, with 19 bases separating them. The CDR3 has 16 amino acids. CDR3 loop: CATSRESASSPRPQHF. CDR3 nucleotide sequence: TGTGCCACCAGCAGAGAAAGCGCCTCTTCCCCTCGTCCCCAGCATTTT.

The chain couples TRBV14 to TRBJ1-2; D call uncertain. The CDR3 is 14 residues long. The germline V gene encodes CDR1 SGHDN and CDR2 FVKESK. V lost 4 bases and J 4 bases, leaving 13 bases between the germline ends. Here the CDR3 reads CASSLNREGYGYTF. CDR3 nucleotides: TGTGCCAGCAGCCTTAACCGGGAAGGCTATGGCTACACCTTC.

The V and J genes are TRBV28 and TRBJ1-3, with a weak D call TRBD1 (5 bases). CDR1 and CDR2 from the germline V gene are MDHEN and SYDVKM. This CDR3 has 13 residues. The germline V and J ends were trimmed by 6 bases and 4 bases, with 10 bases remaining between them. Written as DNA, the CDR3 is TGTGCCAGCAGGCGGGGCCTCGGAAACACCATATATTTT. As protein: CASRRGLGNTIYF.

This clone was counted a single time. The chain links TRBV4-1 to TRBJ2-1; TRBD2 agrees at 11 bases. The CDR3 contains 15 residues. Per germline, CDR1 MGHRA and CDR2 YSYEKL. V dropped 3 bases and J dropped 9; count of bases not matched to a gene: 7. In DNA, the CDR3 is TGCGCCAGCAGCCACCTGACTAGCGGGGCTCGTGAGCAGTTCTTC. Protein sequence: CASSHLTSGAREQFF.

The chain has TRBV28 and TRBJ1-3; 8 nucleotides agree with TRBD1. From germline, CDR1 is MDHEN and CDR2 SYDVKM. V shed 5 bases and J 3 bases; nucleotides not matched to a gene: 9. The CDR3 sequence is 16 residues long. The CDR3 nucleotides read TGTGCCAGCAGTGTTAGGCAGGGGGCAGGTGGAAACACCATATATTTT. Encoded protein: CASSVRQGAGGNTIYF.

The rearrangement joins TRBV28 to TRBJ2-6; D gene ambiguous. This CDR3 has 14 residues. The ends were cut back, 6 bases at V and 3 bases at J, with 9 bases in the middle. The germline V gene has CDR1 MDHEN and CDR2 SYDVKM. This CDR3 reads CASSTSDGANVLTF. The CDR3 DNA reads as TGTGCCAGCAGCACCTCAGATGGGGCCAACGTCCTGACTTTC. Filled out from reference TRBV28 and TRBJ2-6, the complete variable domain reads DVKVTQSSRYLVKRTGEKVFLECVQDMDHENMFWYRQDPGLGLRLIYFSYDVKMKEKGDIPEGYSVSREKKERFSLILESASTNQTSMYLCASSTSDGANVLTFGAGSRLTVL.

The chain joins TRBV7-3 to TRBJ2-1; D gene unclear. Trimming shortened V by 6 bases and J by 7 bases, and 10 bases separated the two germline ends. This CDR3 comprises 12 residues. The germline gives CDR1 SGHTA, CDR2 FQGTGA. The CDR3 loop reads CASSQTANEQFF. CDR3 sequence (DNA): TGTGCCAGCAGTCAGACTGCTAATGAGCAGTTCTTC.

The chain combines TRBV28 with TRBJ2-7; 10 bases fit TRBD2. The V gene end was trimmed by 6 bases and the J gene end by 7 bases; junction bases not matched to a gene: 9. Germline V gene sequence: CDR1 MDHEN, CDR2 SYDVKM. The CDR3 is 14 amino acids. CDR3 residues: CASRKQGLAWEQYF. The CDR3 DNA sequence: TGTGCCAGCAGGAAACAGGGACTAGCGTGGGAGCAGTACTTC.

The chain links TRBV6-6 to TRBJ1-1; the D is unclear. Deletions cut 0 bases from V and 3 bases from J, with 14 bases between. There are 16 residues in the CDR3. CDR1 is MNHNY and CDR2 is SVGAGI in the germline V gene (reference sequence). The CDR3 DNA follows: TGTGCCAGCAGTTACTCTCCCGGGCTGAGGGACACTGAAGCTTTCTTT. It yields the protein CASSYSPGLRDTEAFF.